A single sample is the source of the 21 T cell receptor beta chains below, sequenced in a study of shared clonotypes between healthy human individuals. Terminally differentiated effector memory CD45RA+ cells were excluded by CCR7 positive selection of CD45RO-negative cells. Profiling relied on immunoSEQ multiplex PCR, and the TCRdb table lists in-frame clones only, not all of them. The sample has approximately 590,000 clones; less than 97% are singletons. Sequencing input: naive CD8+ T cells sorted from blood. These receptors originate from a woman younger than 45 in good health.

The chain recombines TRBV30 with TRBJ1-2; TRBD1 aligns across 8 bases. Losses at the gene ends were 1 base for V and 0 bases for J; bases not matched to a gene: 4. CDR3 size: 15 residues. CDR1 and CDR2 from the germline V gene are GTSNPN and SVGIG (reference sequence). The CDR3, as DNA: TGTGCCTGGAGTGCCACAGGGGGAGCTAACTATGGCTACACCTTC. Translation gives CAWSATGGANYGYTF.

The J gene is TRBJ1-1, the V gene TRBV30; no clear D gene. V gave up 0 bases and J gave up 2 bases, with 13 bases separating them. Germline CDR1 and CDR2: GTSNPN and SVGIG (reference sequence). The CDR3 loop spans 15 amino acids. CDR3 bases: TGTGCCTGGAGTGTGGGCGTTGGGCTTAACACTGAAGCTTTCTTT. Translation: CAWSVGVGLNTEAFF.

This clone was observed a single time. J is TRBJ2-5 and V is TRBV4-1, with 7 nucleotides matching TRBD1. The J call may be mistaken, given a closer DNA end match to TRBJ2-7. The CDR3 has 14 amino acids. From germline, CDR1 is MGHRA and CDR2 YSYEKL. CDR3 in amino acids: CASSTRDSYYEQYF. DNA of the CDR3: TGCGCCAGCAGCACTCGGGACAGCTACTACGAGCAGTACTTC.

The genes are TRBV6-4 and TRBJ1-5; TRBD1 might be the D (6 bases). The CDR3 loop spans 17 amino acids. Germline V gene lookup returns CDR1 MRHNA and CDR2 SNTAGT. V was pared by 2 bases and J by 0 bases, with 14 bases between. Here the CDR3 DNA reads TGTGCCAGCAGTGACGCCGGACAGACAAATAGCAATCAGCCCCAGCATTTT. This codes for CASSDAGQTNSNQPQHF.

The genes are TRBV27 and TRBJ2-7; TRBD1 is a possible D gene (5 bases). This CDR3 is built from 15 residues. V dropped 5 bases and J dropped 7 bases, with 21 bases sitting between them. Germline CDR1 reads MNHEY; CDR2 reads SMNVEV (reference sequence). The chain's CDR3 is CASSGEQASTLEQYF. The CDR3 bases are TGTGCCAGCAGTGGAGAACAGGCCTCTACGTTAGAGCAGTACTTC.

The rearrangement uses TRBV14 and TRBJ2-7; 10 nucleotides align to TRBD1. Germline CDR1 and CDR2: SGHDN and FVKESK. The CDR3 runs 16 residues. Trimming at V came to 1 base and at J to 4 bases, leaving 7 bases not matched to a gene. In DNA, the CDR3 is TGTGCCAGCAGCCAAGGCGGACAGGGGGTTGGATACGAGCAGTACTTC. Its translation is CASSQGGQGVGYEQYF.

V gene TRBV19 combines with J gene TRBJ2-7; the match to TRBD2 covers 9 bases. V lost 1 base, J lost 3 bases, and 13 bases stayed unmatched. Germline assignment: CDR1 LNHDA and CDR2 SQIVND (reference sequence). This CDR3 contains 18 residues. This CDR3 reads CASSIAALGAGGHYEQYF. As DNA, the CDR3 is TGTGCCAGTAGTATAGCGGCTCTTGGTGCGGGAGGGCACTACGAGCAGTACTTC.

This clone appeared a single time. The CDR3 is CASSSWDTNTGELFF. As DNA, the CDR3 is TGTGCCAGTAGTAGCTGGGACACCAACACCGGGGAGCTGTTTTTT. V gene TRBV19 combines with J gene TRBJ2-2; tentatively, D is TRBD1 (6 bases). The CDR3 length is 15 residues. V was cut by 4 bases and J by 2 bases, with 11 bases left in between. In germline, CDR1 is LNHDA, CDR2 SQIVND (reference sequence). Together with reference TRBV19 and TRBJ2-2, the CDR3 gives the full variable domain: DGGITQSPKYLFRKEGQNVTLSCEQNLNHDAMYWYRQDPGQGLRLIYYSQIVNDFQKGDIAEGYSVSREKKESFPLTVTSAQKNPTAFYLCASSSWDTNTGELFFGEGSRLTVL.

The chain joins TRBV6-1 to TRBJ2-2; D remains ambiguous. The CDR3 length is 15 residues. Trimming shortened V by 2 bases and J by 3 bases, and 10 bases separated the two germline ends. Germline CDR1 is MNHNS and CDR2 is SASEGT. In nucleotides, the CDR3 is TGTGCCAGCAGTGAAATTTCGCGATACACCGGGGAGCTGTTTTTT. This sequence encodes CASSEISRYTGELFF.

The rearrangement joins TRBV27 to TRBJ2-1; unclear D gene. The germline gives CDR1 MNHEY, CDR2 SMNVEV (reference sequence). V lost 5 bases, J lost 8 bases, and 19 bases lay in between. The CDR3 consists of 15 residues. In DNA form, the CDR3 reads TGTGCCAGCAGTCCCTTTTCCCCGACGCCGCATGAGCAGTTCTTC. This encodes CASSPFSPTPHEQFF.

The V gene is TRBV28, the J gene TRBJ2-6, with 7 bases aligning to TRBD2. The CDR3 consists of 15 residues. With 8 bases clipped from V and 0 bases from J, the junction kept 4 bases outside the gene matches. The germline CDR1 and CDR2 sequences are MDHEN and SYDVKM. CDR3 residues: CASLERGSGANVLTF. The CDR3 DNA reads as TGTGCCAGCCTTGAGCGGGGCTCTGGGGCCAACGTCCTGACTTTC.

In its sample, this clone was seen once. The genes are TRBV7-9 and TRBJ2-5; 11 bases agree with TRBD2. Trimming took 2 bases from V and 4 from J; bases not matched to a gene: 3. CDR3 length: 15 residues. Germline assignment: CDR1 SEHNR and CDR2 FQNEAQ (reference sequence). The CDR3 protein is CASSLLGLAGETQYF. CDR3 DNA sequence: TGTGCCAGCAGCTTACTAGGACTAGCGGGAGAGACCCAGTACTTC.

V gene TRBV27 combines with J gene TRBJ2-6, with D unclear. The CDR3 runs to 13 residues. Germline CDR1 MNHEY, CDR2 SMNVEV (reference sequence). Trimming stripped 6 bases from V and 0 bases from J, with 3 bases between. The CDR3 DNA reads TGTGCCAGCAGCGACTCTGGGGCCAACGTCCTGACTTTC. The encoded protein is CASSDSGANVLTF.

V and J are TRBV4-1 and TRBJ2-7; 8 bases are shared with TRBD2. Trimming took 3 bases from V and 6 from J; bases not matched to a gene: 16. This CDR3 comprises 17 residues. Looked up from germline, CDR1 is MGHRA and CDR2 is YSYEKL. CDR3: CASSHAASGLGASEQYF. The CDR3 region has the DNA TGCGCCAGCAGCCACGCGGCCTCGGGACTAGGGGCCTCCGAGCAGTACTTC.

The chain joins TRBV21-1 to TRBJ1-4; the table's D call, TRBD1, was not checked against the DNA. TRBV21-1 has pseudogene status. There are 17 residues in the CDR3. The CDR3, as DNA: TGTGCCAGCAGCAAACATCGGGACAGGGGGCGAGATGAAAAACTGTTTTTT. This codes for CASSKHRDRGRDEKLFF.

The chain couples TRBV11-2 to TRBJ2-5, with a possible D match to TRBD1 (5 bases). Trimming pared 5 bases from V and 4 bases from J, leaving 29 bases between. The CDR3 is 19 residues long. Germline CDR1 and CDR2: SGHAT and FQNNGV. The CDR3 nucleotides read TGTGCCAGCAGCGGCGCGAAAGGCCTACGGGCATGGGGCATAGAGACCCAGTACTTC. It is translated as CASSGAKGLRAWGIETQYF.

This clone has just one count. The chain recombines TRBV7-9 with TRBJ2-3; TRBD2 is a possible D gene (6 bases). This CDR3 comprises 15 residues. Germline values: CDR1 SEHNR, CDR2 FQNEAQ (reference sequence). Trimming cost V 1 base and J 0 bases, with 8 bases left between them. The CDR3 DNA reads as TGTGCCAGCAGCTTAGATGGGACTAGCACAGATACGCAGTATTTT. As protein: CASSLDGTSTDTQYF.

This chain connects TRBV5-4 to TRBJ2-2; no clear D. The CDR3 spans 15 residues. Germline V CDR1 and CDR2: SGHNT, YYREEE (reference sequence). V was clipped by 0 bases and J by 4 bases, with 10 bases between them. This CDR3 is CASSLAEPATGELFF. CDR3 bases: TGTGCCAGCAGCTTGGCGGAACCAGCCACCGGGGAGCTGTTTTTT.

V is TRBV27 and J is TRBJ2-7; 8 bases are shared with TRBD1. CDR3 length: 16 residues. Trimming removed 0 bases from V and 3 bases from J; junction bases left unmatched: 7. The germline CDR1 and CDR2 sequences are MNHEY and SMNVEV (reference sequence). The chain's CDR3 is CASSLSPGTGLYEQYF. The CDR3 DNA reads as TGTGCCAGCAGTTTATCCCCCGGGACAGGACTCTACGAGCAGTACTTC.

The V and J genes are TRBV5-1 and TRBJ1-1; the D gene is possibly TRBD1 (6 bases). CDR1 SGHRS and CDR2 YFSETQ come from the germline V gene. The CDR3 covers 14 residues. Trimming shortened V by 3 bases and J by 2 bases, and 11 bases separated the two germline ends. CDR3 nucleotides: TGCGCCAGCAGCTCCACCGGGACAAACACTGAAGCTTTCTTT. Protein sequence: CASSSTGTNTEAFF.

The chain employs TRBV7-9 and TRBJ1-1; a weak D match, TRBD1 (5 bases). V dropped 4 bases and J dropped 3 bases, with 6 bases sitting between them. Germline V gene lookup returns CDR1 SEHNR and CDR2 FQNEAQ (reference sequence). This CDR3 contains 12 residues. The CDR3, as DNA: TGTGCCAGCAGCTGGGGGTACACTGAAGCTTTCTTT. Translating it yields CASSWGYTEAFF.